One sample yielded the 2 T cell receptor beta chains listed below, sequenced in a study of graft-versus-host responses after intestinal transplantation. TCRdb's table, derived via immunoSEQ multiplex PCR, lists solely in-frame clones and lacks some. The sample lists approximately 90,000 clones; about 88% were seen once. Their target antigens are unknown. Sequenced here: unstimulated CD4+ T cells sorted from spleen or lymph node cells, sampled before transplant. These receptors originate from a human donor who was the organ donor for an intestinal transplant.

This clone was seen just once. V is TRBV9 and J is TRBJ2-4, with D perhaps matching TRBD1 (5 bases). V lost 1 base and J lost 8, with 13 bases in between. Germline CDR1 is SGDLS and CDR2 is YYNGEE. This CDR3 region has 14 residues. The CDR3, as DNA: TGTGCCAGCAGCGTACGCCCAGGGTTGGACATTCAGTACTTC. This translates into CASSVRPGLDIQYF.

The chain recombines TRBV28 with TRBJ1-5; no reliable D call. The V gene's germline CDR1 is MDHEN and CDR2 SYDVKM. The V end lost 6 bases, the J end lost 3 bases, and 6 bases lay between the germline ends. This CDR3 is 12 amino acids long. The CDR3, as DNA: TGTGCCAGCAGCGAGATCAATCAGCCCCAGCATTTT. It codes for CASSEINQPQHF.